This T cell receptor beta chain was sequenced in a study of T cells in Graves' hyperthyroidism and ophthalmopathy. Findings and caveats of the study: Blood also held most thyroid clonotypes expanded beyond 0.001.

This clonotype was observed at least ten times. The antigen is not known. Researchers amplified the TCR beta CDR3 regions from RNA transcripts. Researchers ran a first-round RT-PCR on the TCR CDR3 using the HTBI primer set. TCRdb analysed the multiplex PCR reads with MiXCR anew, one entry per CDR3 protein. The sample lists around 690,000 distinct CDR3 sequences; around a sixth were seen once. With V trimmed by 3 bases and J by 1 base, 14 bases remained unmatched. This CDR3 has 18 amino acids. Germline V gene sequence: CDR1 MNHNS, CDR2 SASEGT. The material sequenced was blood. The V gene is TRBV6-1, the J gene TRBJ1-1; 7 positions agree with TRBD1. This TCR was recovered from a man aged 45-65 years with Graves' hyperthyroidism. CDR3 nucleotide sequence: TGTGCCAGCAGTGACCGAATACTGGGAGGGGGCCGGAACACTGAAGCTTTCTTT. Translated: CASSDRILGGGRNTEAFF.